This T cell receptor (beta chain) was sequenced in a study of identifying expanded T cells in peripheral blood. General study points: Clone count variance between roughly 2-week samples rose with total template count.

During the collection period, no donor immune events like infections were recorded. The method was immunoSEQ multiplex PCR; TCRdb's version includes in-frame clones alone and lacks a portion of them. The sample has about 58,000 clones, around 83% seen once. Concerning this clone: Antigen specificity is unknown.

CDR3 length equals 15 residues. Trimming removed 0 bases from V and 6 bases from J, with 15 bases in between. Germline V gives CDR1 GTSNPN, CDR2 SVGIG (reference sequence). The sequenced material came from blood. The TCR sequence derives from a person aged 18 to 75 in good health. This rearrangement joins TRBV30 to TRBJ2-1, with D hard to call. Here the CDR3 reads CAWSVRLDFSNEQFF. The CDR3, as DNA: TGTGCCTGGAGTGTACGGTTAGATTTCTCCAATGAGCAGTTCTTC.